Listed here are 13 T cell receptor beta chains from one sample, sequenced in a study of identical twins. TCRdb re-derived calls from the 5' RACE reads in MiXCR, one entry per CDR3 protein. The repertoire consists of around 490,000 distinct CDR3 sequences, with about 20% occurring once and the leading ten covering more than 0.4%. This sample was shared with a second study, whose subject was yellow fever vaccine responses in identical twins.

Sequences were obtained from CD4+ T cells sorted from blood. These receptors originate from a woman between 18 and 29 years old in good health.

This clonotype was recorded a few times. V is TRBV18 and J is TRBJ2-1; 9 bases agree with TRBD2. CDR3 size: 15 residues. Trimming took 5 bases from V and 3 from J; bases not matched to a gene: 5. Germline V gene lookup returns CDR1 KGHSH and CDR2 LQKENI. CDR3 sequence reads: CASSFLAGHYNEQFF. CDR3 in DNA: TGTGCCAGCTCATTTCTAGCGGGACACTACAATGAGCAGTTCTTC.

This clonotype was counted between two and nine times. The CDR3 coding sequence is TGTGCCAGCAGCTTACATACCGTAGGAAACACCATATATTTT. It encodes CASSLHTVGNTIYF. V is TRBV7-8 and J is TRBJ1-3; D gene ambiguous. The germline CDR1 and CDR2 sequences are SGHVS and FQNEAQ. Between the trimmed V and J ends, which lost 2 bases and 4 bases, there was a span of 9 bases. This CDR3 is built from 14 residues.

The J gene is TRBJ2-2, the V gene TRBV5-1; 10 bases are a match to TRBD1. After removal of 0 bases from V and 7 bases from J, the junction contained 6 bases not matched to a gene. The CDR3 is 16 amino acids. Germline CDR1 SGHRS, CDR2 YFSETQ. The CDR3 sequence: CASSLGTGGPHGELFF. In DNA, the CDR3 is TGCGCCAGCAGCTTGGGGACAGGGGGTCCCCACGGGGAGCTGTTTTTT.

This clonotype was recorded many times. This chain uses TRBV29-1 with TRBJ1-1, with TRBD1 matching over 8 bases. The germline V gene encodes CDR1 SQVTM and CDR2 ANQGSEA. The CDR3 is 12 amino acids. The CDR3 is CSAGTGNTEAFF. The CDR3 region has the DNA TGCAGTGCCGGGACAGGGAACACTGAAGCTTTCTTT. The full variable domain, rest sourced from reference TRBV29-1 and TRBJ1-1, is SAVISQKPSRDICQRGTSLTIQCQVDSQVTMMFWYRQQPGQSLTLIATANQGSEATYESGFVIDKFPISRPNLTFSTLTVSNMSPEDSSIYLCSAGTGNTEAFFGQGTRLTVV.

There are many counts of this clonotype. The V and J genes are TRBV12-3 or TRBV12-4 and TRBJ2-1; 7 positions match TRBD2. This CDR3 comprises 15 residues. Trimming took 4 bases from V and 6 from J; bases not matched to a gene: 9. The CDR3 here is CASSSGGGPSNEQFF. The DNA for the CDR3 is TGTGCCAGCAGTTCCGGGGGAGGGCCGTCCAATGAGCAGTTCTTC.

The CDR3 loop reads CASSSKNSYNEQFF. In DNA, the CDR3 is TGTGCCAGCAGCTCAAAAAATTCGTACAATGAGCAGTTCTTC. The chain couples TRBV7-6 to TRBJ2-1; the D is unclear. The germline V gene encodes CDR1 SGHVS and CDR2 FNYEAQ. There are 14 residues in the CDR3. Trimming removed 4 bases at V and 4 bases at J, with 11 bases between.

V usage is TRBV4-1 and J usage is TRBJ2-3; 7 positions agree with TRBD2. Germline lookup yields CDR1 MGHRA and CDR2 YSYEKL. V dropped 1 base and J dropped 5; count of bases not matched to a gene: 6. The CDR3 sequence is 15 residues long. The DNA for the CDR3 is TGCGCCAGCAGCCAAGTCGGACTAGTAAGAGATACGCAGTATTTT. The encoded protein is CASSQVGLVRDTQYF.

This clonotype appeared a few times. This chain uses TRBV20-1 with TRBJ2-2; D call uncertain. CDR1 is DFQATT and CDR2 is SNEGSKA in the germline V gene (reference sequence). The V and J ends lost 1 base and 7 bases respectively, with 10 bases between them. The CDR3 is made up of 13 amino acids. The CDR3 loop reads CSARGRSFGELFF. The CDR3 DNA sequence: TGCAGTGCTAGAGGGAGAAGTTTCGGGGAGCTGTTTTTT.

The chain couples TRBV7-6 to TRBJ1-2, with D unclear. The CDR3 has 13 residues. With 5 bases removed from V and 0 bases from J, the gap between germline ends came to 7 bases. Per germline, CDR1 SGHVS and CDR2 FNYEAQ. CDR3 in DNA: TGTGCCAGCAGCAGGGAAGCTAACTATGGCTACACCTTC. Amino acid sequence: CASSREANYGYTF.

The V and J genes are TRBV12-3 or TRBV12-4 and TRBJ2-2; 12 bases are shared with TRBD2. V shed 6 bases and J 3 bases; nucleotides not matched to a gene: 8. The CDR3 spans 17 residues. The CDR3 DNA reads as TGTGCCAGCAGACTATATGGACTAGCGGGGCACACCGGGGAGCTGTTTTTT. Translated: CASRLYGLAGHTGELFF.

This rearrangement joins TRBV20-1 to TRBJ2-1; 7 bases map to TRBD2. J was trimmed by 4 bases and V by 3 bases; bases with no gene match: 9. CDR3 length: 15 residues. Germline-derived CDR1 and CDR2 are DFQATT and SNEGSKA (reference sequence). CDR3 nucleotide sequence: TGCAGTGCTAGGCCTAGGCGGGAGAGTTACAATGAGCAGTTCTTC. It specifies CSARPRRESYNEQFF.

The CDR3 loop reads CASSQEGWNTYEQYF. The DNA of the CDR3 is TGTGCCAGCAGCCAAGAAGGCTGGAACACCTACGAGCAGTACTTC. The gene calls are TRBV3-1 and TRBJ2-7; D is unresolved. The V and J ends lost 0 bases and 2 bases respectively, with 11 bases between them. The CDR3 extends over 15 amino acids. The germline CDR1 and CDR2 sequences are LGHDT and YNNKEL (reference sequence).

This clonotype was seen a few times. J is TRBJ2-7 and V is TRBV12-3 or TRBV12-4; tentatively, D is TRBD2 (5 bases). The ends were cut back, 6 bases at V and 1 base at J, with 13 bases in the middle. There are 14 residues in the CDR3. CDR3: CASSRGLQSYEQYF. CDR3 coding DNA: TGTGCCAGCAGCCGAGGACTCCAGTCCTACGAGCAGTACTTC.